The text below deals with one T cell receptor (beta chain). These data come from a study of T cell changes during pregnancy in multiple sclerosis. Assay: immunoSEQ multiplex PCR; the TCRdb copy retains only in-frame clones and omits some. The sample carries 60,000 to 65,000 clones, 92% recorded once. V was cut by 2 bases and J by 3 bases, with 9 bases left in between. This CDR3 comprises 13 residues. The germline CDR1 and CDR2 sequences are SGDLS and YYNGEE. Specimen: peripheral blood, collected in the second trimester of pregnancy. The V gene is TRBV9, the J gene TRBJ2-7, with D tentatively TRBD2 (6 bases). The TCR originated in a female donor in good health, enrolled as a control in a pregnancy study. As DNA, the CDR3 is TGTGCCAGCAGCGTTCCGGAGGGCTACGAGCAGTACTTC. It specifies CASSVPEGYEQYF.